This TCR beta chain was sequenced during a study of blood T cells in healthy people across ages. Through a sample-barcoded 5' primer and a J-beta primer mix, a second PCR was run for roughly 6 to 11 cycles. Each CDR3 protein is one row after TCRdb ran MiXCR on the 5' RACE reads. The repertoire includes approximately 730,000 distinct CDR3 sequences, 50% to 65% of them detected once, and approximately 40% sits in the top ten. This clonotype turned up a few times. The target antigen is unknown. Isolation yielded PBMCs, at least 6 million per sample, in every case. This CDR3 contains 13 residues. V gave up 5 bases and J gave up 7 bases, with 12 bases separating them. Findings and caveats of the study: In these data, TCR beta diversity tracked strongly with naive T cell percentage. A greater number of naive CD4+ cells and higher diversity distinguished long-lived donors from aged donors.

The sequence was collected from a man older than 75 in good health. The rearrangement links TRBV12-3 or TRBV12-4 to TRBJ2-1; D might be TRBD2 (5 bases). Sequencing was done on a sample of blood. CDR3 region: CASSHGGWNEQFF. The CDR3 coding sequence is TGTGCCAGCAGTCACGGCGGGTGGAATGAGCAGTTCTTC.